The T cell receptor (beta chain) described here comes from a study of blood T cell repertoires in COVID-19. Study in general: Samples taken during acute and convalescent COVID-19 were collected in the United States, Italy and Spain. PBMCs, B-cell-depleted T cells, or T cells were the source of the cDNA or gDNA that made up the material.

Enrolled during active infection, Seattle patients were then followed longitudinally. The germline V gene has CDR1 MNHEY and CDR2 SVGAGI. V was clipped by 4 bases and J by 4 bases, with 7 bases between them. This CDR3 has 13 residues. Per the study methods: It was from reference gene primer amplification that nucleated cell counts were estimated. TCRdb's table, derived via immunoSEQ multiplex PCR, lists solely in-frame clones and lacks some. That table furnishes V, J and clone size, whereas the DNA furnished D and trimming. This sample yields fewer than 350,000 clones, of which less than 90% are seen a single time; about 12% belongs to the top ten.

The sequence derives from a woman aged 30 to 39 with COVID-19, enrolled during active disease. Material for sequencing was peripheral blood. This chain connects TRBV6-5 to TRBJ2-2; D unresolved. The CDR3 loop reads CASSLIGTGELFF. Here the CDR3 DNA reads TGTGCCAGCAGTTTGATCGGCACCGGGGAGCTGTTTTTT.